In its sample, the clone carrying this T cell receptor (beta chain) was seen many times. Using its own MiXCR run on the RT-PCR reads, TCRdb lists one record per CDR3 protein. The sample lists roughly 250,000 distinct CDR3 sequences, roughly 14% occurring once. The data originate from a study of patients and donors after allogeneic stem cell transplantation. The sequence was obtained from a human donor who was either an allogeneic HSCT recipient or a stem cell or donor lymphocyte infusion donor (not recorded which). It is not recorded whose cells these are; they may come from a transplant donor. Specimen: blood, either unsorted or a sorted T cell fraction (not recorded which).

CDR3 in DNA: TGTGCCAGCAGCTTAGAGGCGGGGGGGAACAATGAGCAGTTCTTC. Translated: CASSLEAGGNNEQFF. The rearrangement joins TRBV11-2 to TRBJ2-1; 9 bases are shared with TRBD2. J was trimmed by 5 bases and V by 0 bases; bases with no gene match: 2. The CDR3 has 15 residues. Germline CDR1 is SGHAT and CDR2 is FQNNGV.